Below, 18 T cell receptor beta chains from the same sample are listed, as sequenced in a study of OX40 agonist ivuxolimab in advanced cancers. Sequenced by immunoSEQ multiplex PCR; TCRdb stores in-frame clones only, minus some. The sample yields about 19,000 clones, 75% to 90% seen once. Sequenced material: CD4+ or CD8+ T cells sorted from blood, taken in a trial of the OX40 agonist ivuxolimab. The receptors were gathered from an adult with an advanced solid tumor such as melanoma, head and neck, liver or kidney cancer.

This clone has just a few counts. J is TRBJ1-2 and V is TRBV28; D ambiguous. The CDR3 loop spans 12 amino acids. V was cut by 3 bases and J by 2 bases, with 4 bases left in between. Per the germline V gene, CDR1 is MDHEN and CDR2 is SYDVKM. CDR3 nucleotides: TGTGCCAGCAGTTTTGTCAACTATGGCTACACCTTC. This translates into CASSFVNYGYTF.

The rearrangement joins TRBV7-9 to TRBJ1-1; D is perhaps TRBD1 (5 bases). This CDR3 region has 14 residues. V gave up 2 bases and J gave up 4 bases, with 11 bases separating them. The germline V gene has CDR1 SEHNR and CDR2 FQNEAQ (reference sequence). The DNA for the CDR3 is TGTGCCAGCAGCTTAACTTTGGGGGTCACTGAAGCTTTCTTT. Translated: CASSLTLGVTEAFF.

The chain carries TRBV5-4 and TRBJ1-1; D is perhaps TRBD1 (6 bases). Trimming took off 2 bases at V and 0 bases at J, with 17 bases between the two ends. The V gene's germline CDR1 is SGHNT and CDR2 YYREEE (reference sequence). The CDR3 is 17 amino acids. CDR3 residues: CASSFYRVGRLNTEAFF. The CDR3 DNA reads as TGTGCCAGCAGCTTTTACAGGGTAGGGAGATTGAACACTGAAGCTTTCTTT.

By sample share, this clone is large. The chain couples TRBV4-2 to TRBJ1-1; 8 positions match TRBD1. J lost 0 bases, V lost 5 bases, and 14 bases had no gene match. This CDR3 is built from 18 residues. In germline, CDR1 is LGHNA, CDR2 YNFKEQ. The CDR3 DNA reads TGTGCCAGCAGCAATTTCCAGGGGGCGCGAGAAGTGAACACTGAAGCTTTCTTT. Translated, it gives CASSNFQGAREVNTEAFF.

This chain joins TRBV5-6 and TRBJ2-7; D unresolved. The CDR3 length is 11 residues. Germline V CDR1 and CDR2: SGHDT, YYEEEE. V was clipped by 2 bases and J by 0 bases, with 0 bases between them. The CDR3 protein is CASSFSYEQYF. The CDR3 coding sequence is TGTGCCAGCAGCTTCTCCTACGAGCAGTACTTC.

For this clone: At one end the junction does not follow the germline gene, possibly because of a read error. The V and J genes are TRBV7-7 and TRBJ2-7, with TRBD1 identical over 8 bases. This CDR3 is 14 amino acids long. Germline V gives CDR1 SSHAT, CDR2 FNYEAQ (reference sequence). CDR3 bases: TGTGCTAGCAGCTTAGGACAGGGTCTCTACGAGCAGTACTTC. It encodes CASSLGQGLYEQYF.

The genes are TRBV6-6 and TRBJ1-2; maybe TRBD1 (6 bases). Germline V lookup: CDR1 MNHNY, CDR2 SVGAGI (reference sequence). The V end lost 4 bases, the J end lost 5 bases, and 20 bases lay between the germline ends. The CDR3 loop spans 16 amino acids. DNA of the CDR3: TGTGCCAGCAGTTCCAATGGGGGGCACCAATCTTATGGCTACACCTTC. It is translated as CASSSNGGHQSYGYTF.

The CDR3 bases are TGTGCCAGCAGCGTGGAGGGTGAGCTCTACGTGGGCGAGCAGTACTTC. It translates to CASSVEGELYVGEQYF. The chain joins TRBV9 to TRBJ2-7, with D possibly matching TRBD2 (6 bases). This CDR3 region has 16 residues. Trimming pared 2 bases from V and 6 bases from J, leaving 21 bases between. Germline lookup yields CDR1 SGDLS and CDR2 YYNGEE.

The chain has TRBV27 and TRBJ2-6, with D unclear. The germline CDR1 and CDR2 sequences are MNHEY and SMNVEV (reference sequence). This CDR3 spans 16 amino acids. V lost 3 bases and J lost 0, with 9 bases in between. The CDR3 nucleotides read TGTGCCAGCAGTTTTGACACCTACTCTGGGGCCAACGTCCTGACTTTC. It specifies CASSFDTYSGANVLTF.

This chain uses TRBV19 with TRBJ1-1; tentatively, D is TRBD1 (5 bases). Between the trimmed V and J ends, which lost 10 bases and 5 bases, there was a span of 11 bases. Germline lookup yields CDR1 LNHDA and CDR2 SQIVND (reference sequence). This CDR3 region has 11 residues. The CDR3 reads CATRGGTEAFF. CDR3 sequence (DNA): TGTGCCACTCGTGGGGGGACTGAAGCTTTCTTT. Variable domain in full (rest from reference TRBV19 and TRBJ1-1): DGGITQSPKYLFRKEGQNVTLSCEQNLNHDAMYWYRQDPGQGLRLIYYSQIVNDFQKGDIAEGYSVSREKKESFPLTVTSAQKNPTAFYLCATRGGTEAFFGQGTRLTVV.

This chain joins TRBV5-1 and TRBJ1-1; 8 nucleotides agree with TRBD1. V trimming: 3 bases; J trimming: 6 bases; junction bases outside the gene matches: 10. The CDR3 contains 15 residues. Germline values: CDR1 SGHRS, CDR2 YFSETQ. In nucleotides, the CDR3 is TGCGCCAGCAGCTGGATGACAGGGGAGGTAGCTGAAGCTTTCTTT. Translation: CASSWMTGEVAEAFF.

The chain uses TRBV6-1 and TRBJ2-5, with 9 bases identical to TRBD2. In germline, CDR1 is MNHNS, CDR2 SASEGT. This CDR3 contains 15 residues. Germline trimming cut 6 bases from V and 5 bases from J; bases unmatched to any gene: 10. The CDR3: CASRTSGEPFETQYF. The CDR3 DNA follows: TGTGCCAGCAGGACTAGCGGAGAACCCTTTGAGACCCAGTACTTC.

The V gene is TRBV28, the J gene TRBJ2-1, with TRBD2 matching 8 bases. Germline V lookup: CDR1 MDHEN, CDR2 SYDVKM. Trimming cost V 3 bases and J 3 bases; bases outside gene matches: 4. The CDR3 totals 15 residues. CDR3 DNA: TGTGCCAGCAGTTTTCCGGCGGGAGGCTACAATGAGCAGTTCTTC. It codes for CASSFPAGGYNEQFF.

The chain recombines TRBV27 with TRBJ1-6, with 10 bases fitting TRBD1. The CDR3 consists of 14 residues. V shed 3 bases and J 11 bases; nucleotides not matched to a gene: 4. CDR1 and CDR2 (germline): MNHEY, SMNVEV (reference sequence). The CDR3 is CASSLGQGMTPLHF. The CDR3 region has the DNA TGTGCCAGCAGTTTGGGACAGGGGATGACACCCCTCCACTTT.

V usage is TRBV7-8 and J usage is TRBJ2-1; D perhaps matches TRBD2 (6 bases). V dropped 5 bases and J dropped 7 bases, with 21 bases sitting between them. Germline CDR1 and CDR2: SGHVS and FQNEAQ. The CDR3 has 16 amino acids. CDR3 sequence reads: CASSLRTSRQLNEQFF. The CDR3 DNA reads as TGTGCCAGCAGCCTGAGAACTAGCAGACAACTTAATGAGCAGTTCTTC.

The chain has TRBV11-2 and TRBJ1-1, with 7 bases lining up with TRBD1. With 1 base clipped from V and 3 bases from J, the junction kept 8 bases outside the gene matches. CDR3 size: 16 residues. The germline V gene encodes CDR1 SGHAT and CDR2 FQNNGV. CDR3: CASSLVEGQGDTEAFF. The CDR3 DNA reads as TGTGCCAGCAGCTTAGTAGAGGGCCAGGGGGACACTGAAGCTTTCTTT. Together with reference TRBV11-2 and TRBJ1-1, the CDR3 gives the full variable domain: EAGVAQSPRYKIIEKRQSVAFWCNPISGHATLYWYQQILGQGPKLLIQFQNNGVVDDSQLPKDRFSAERLKGVDSTLKIQPAKLEDSAVYLCASSLVEGQGDTEAFFGQGTRLTVV.

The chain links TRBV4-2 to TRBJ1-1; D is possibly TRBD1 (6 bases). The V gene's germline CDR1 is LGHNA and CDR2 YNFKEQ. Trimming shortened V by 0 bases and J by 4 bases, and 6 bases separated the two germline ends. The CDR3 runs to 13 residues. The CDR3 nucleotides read TGTGCCAGCAGCCAAGAAGGGGGCACTGAAGCTTTCTTT. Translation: CASSQEGGTEAFF.

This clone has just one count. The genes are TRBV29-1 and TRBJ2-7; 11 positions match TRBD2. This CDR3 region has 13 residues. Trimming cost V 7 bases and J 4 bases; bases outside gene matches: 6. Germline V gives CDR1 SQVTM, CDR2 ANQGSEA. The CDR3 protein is CSAKLAGGYEQYF. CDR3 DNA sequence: TGCAGCGCAAAGCTAGCGGGAGGATACGAGCAGTACTTC.